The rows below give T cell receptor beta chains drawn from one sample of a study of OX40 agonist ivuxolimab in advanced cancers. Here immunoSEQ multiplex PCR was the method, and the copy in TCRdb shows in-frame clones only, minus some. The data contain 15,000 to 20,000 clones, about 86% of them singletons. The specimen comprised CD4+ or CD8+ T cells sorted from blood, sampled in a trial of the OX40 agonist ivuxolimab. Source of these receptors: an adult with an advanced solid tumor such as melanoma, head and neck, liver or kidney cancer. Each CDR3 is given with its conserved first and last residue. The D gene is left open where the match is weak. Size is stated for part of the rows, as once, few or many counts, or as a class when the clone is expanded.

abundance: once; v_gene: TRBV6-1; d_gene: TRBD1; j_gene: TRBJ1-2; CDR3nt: TGTGCCAGCACTCCAGGGGGCGGGGGAAACTATGGCTACACCTTC; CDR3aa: CASTPGGGGNYGYTF
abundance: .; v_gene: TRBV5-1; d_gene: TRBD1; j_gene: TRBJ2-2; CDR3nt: TGCGCCAGCACCGGACAGGGATCAACTACCGGGGAGCTGTTTTTT; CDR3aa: CASTGQGSTTGELFF
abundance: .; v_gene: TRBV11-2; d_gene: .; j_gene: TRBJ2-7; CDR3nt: TGTGCCAGCAGCTCCGGGACGGTAATCTCGGACTTC; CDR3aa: CASSSGTVISDF
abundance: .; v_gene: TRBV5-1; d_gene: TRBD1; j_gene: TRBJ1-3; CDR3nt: TGCGCCAGCAGCGCTGCAGGGGGCCCTGGAAACACCATATATTTT; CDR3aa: CASSAAGGPGNTIYF
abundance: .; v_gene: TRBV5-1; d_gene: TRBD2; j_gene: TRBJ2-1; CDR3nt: TGCGCCAGCCGGGAGGGAAATGAGCAGTTCTTC; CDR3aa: CASREGNEQFF
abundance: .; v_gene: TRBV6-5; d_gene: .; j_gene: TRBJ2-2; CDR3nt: TGTGCCAGCAGTTACTTCGGGACGAACACCGGGGAGCTGTTTTTT; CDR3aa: CASSYFGTNTGELFF
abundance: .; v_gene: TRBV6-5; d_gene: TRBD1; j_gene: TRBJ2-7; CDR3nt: TGTGCCAGCAGGGAGACAGGGAAGGTCCACGAGCAGTACTTC; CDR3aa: CASRETGKVHEQYF
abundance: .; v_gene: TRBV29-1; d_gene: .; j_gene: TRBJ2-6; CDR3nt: TGCAGCGTTGGTTCTGGGGCCAACGTCCTGACTTTC; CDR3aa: CSVGSGANVLTF
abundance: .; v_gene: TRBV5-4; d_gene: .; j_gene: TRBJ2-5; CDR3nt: TGTGCCAGCACCCGAATGGGGGAGACCCAGTACTTC; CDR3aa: CASTRMGETQYF
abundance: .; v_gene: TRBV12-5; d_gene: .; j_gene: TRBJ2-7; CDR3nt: TGTGCTAGTGGTTTGGTAGAAAACGAGCAGTACTTC; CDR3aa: CASGLVENEQYF
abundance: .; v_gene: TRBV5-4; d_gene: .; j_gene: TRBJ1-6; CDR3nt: TGTGCCAGCAGCTCCGGCGGGGTAGGCGGTAATTCACCCCTCCACTTT; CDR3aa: CASSSGGVGGNSPLHF
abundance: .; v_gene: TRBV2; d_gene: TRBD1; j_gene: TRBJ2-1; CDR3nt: TGTGCCAGCAGGGGACAGGGAGATTTGAATGAGCAGTTCTTC; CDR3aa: CASRGQGDLNEQFF
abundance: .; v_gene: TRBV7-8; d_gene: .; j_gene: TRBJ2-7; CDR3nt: TGTGCCAGCGGAGAAATGAGGACAGCCCTTACCTACGAGCAGTACTTC; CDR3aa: CASGEMRTALTYEQYF
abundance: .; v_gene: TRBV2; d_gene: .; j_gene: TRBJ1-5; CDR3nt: TGTGCCAGCAGTCCAGGGGCCTGGCCCCAGCATTTT; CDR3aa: CASSPGAWPQHF
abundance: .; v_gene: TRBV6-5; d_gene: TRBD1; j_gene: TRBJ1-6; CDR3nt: TGTGCCGTACGGGACAGCCATAATTCACCCCTCCACTTT; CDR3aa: CAVRDSHNSPLHF
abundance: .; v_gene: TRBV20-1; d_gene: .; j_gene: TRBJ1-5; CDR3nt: TGCAGTGCAACGGGTAATCAGCCCCAGCATTTT; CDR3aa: CSATGNQPQHF
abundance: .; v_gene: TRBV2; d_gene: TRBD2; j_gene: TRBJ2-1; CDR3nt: TGTGCCAGCAGCGCCGGGACTAGCGGGGGGAATGAGCAGTTCTTC; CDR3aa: CASSAGTSGGNEQFF
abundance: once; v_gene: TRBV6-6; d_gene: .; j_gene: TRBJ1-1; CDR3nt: TGTGCCAGCAGTTATCTGGAGAACACTGAAGCTTTCTTT; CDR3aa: CASSYLENTEAFF
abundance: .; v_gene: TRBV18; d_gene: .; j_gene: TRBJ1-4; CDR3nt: TGTGCCAGCTCACTCGGCCAGGGGAATGAAAAACTGTTTTTT; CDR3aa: CASSLGQGNEKLFF
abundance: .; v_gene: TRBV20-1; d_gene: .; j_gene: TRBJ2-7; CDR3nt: TGCAGTGCTTACTACCAGGAGCAGTACTTC; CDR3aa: CSAYYQEQYF
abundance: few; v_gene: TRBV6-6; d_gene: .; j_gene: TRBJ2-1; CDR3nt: TGTGCCAGCACCCCGTGGGGTAGGGATTCAGAGCAGTTCTTC; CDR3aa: CASTPWGRDSEQFF
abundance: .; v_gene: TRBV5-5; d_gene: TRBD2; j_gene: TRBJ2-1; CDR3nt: TGTGCCAGCAGCAGGAATAGCGGGGGGGACCAACTTGAGCAGTTCTTC; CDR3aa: CASSRNSGGDQLEQFF
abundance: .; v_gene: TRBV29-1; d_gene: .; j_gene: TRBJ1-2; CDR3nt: TGCAGCGTTGAAGACGCCGCAGACCCCTATGGCTACACCTTC; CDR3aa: CSVEDAADPYGYTF
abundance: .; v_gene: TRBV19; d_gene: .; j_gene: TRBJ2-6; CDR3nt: TGTGCCAGTACAAAGTTTGGCCAGGTTGCCTCTGGGGCCAACGTCCTGACTTTC; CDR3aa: CASTKFGQVASGANVLTF
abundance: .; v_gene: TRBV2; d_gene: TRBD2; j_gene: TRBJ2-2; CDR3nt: TGTGCCAGCAGGGGGACTAGCCGAAAGGGGGAGCTGTTTTTT; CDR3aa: CASRGTSRKGELFF
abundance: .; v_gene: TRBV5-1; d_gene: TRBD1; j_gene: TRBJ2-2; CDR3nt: TGCGCCAGCCGACAGGGGGCGAACACCGGGGAGCTGTTTTTT; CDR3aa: CASRQGANTGELFF
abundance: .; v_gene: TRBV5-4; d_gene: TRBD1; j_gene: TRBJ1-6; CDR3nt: TGTGCCAGCAGCTACGGGACAGGGAACGTCGGGTCACCCCTCCACTTT; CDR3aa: CASSYGTGNVGSPLHF
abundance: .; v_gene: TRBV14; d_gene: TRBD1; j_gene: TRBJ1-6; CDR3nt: TGTGCCAGCAGCTTGTCCCGGACAGGTGGTTCACCCCTCCACTTT; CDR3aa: CASSLSRTGGSPLHF
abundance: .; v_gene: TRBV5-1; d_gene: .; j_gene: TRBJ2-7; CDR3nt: TGCGCCAGCAGCTTGGTGGGGGGTGAATCCTACGAGCAGTACTTC; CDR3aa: CASSLVGGESYEQYF
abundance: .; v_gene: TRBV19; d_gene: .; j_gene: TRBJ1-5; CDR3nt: TGTGCCAGTAGCGTAAGGCGGCAGCCCCAGCATTTT; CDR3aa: CASSVRRQPQHF
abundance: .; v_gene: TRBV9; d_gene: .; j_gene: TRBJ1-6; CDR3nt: TGTGCCAGCAGCGCAGTCGGGAGCTCCTATAATTCACCCCTCCACTTT; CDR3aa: CASSAVGSSYNSPLHF
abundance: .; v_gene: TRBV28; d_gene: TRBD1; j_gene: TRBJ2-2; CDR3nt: TGTGCCAGCTTTGGTTCCCTAGGGGGCCCGAACACCGGGGAGCTGTTTTTT; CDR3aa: CASFGSLGGPNTGELFF
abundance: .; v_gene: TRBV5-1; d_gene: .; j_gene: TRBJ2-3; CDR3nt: TGCGCCAGCAAAAGGGTTGGGGGATCGCATACCACAGATACGCAGTATTTT; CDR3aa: CASKRVGGSHTTDTQYF
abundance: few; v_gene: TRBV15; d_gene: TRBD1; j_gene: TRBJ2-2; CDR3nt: TGTGCCACCAGCCCCGGGACAGGGGGTAGGACCGGGGAGCTGTTTTTT; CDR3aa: CATSPGTGGRTGELFF
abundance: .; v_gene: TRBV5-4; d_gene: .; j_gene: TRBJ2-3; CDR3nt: TGTGCCAGCAGCTTAGGACAGTCTAGCACAGATACGCAGTATTTT; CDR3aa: CASSLGQSSTDTQYF
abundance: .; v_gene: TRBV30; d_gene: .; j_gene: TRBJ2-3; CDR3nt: TGTGCCTGGAGTAGGAGTGGGTGGGGAGATACGCAGTATTTT; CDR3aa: CAWSRSGWGDTQYF
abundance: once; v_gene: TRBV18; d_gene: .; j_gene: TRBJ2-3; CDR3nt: TGTGCCAGCTCACGGTCGGGTCAGCCGGGGCTGGGAGATACGCAGTATTTT; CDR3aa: CASSRSGQPGLGDTQYF
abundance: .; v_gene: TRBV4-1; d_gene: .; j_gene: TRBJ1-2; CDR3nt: TGCGCCAGCAGCCAAGAGGTCAGAAAAAACTATGGCTACACCTTC; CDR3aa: CASSQEVRKNYGYTF
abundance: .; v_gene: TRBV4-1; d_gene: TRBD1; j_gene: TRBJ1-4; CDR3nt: TGCGCCAGCAGCCAAGTAGGACAGGGGGTGCGAACTAATGAAAAACTGTTTTTT; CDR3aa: CASSQVGQGVRTNEKLFF
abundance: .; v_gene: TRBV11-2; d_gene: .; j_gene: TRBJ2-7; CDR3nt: TGTGCCAGCAGCCACAGGGTTAGGGCTTACGAGCAGTACTTC; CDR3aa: CASSHRVRAYEQYF
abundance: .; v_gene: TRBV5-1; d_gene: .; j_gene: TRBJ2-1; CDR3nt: TGCGCCAGCAGGATAGCGACGAGCTCCTACAATGAGCAGTTCTTC; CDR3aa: CASRIATSSYNEQFF
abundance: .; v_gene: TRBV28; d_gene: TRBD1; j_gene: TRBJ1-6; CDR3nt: TGTGCCAGCATGGTACAGGGGAGATTAAATTCACCCCTCCACTTT; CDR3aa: CASMVQGRLNSPLHF
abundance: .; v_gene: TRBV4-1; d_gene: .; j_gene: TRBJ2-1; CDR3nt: TGCGCCAGCAGCCAAAGCCCGACAGACTACAATGAGCAGTTCTTC; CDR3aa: CASSQSPTDYNEQFF
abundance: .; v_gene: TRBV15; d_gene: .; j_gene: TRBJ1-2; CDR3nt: TGTGCCGCGACAGATGGGGGCTATGGCTACACCTTC; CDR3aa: CAATDGGYGYTF
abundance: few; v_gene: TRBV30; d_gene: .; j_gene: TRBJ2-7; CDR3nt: TGTGCCTGGAGTGGACAATGGGACGGGCAGTACTTC; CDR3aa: CAWSGQWDGQYF
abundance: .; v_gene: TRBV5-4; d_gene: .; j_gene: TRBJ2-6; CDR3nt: TGTGCCAGCAGCTCCGGACAGTTCTCTGGGGCCAACGTCCTGACTTTC; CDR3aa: CASSSGQFSGANVLTF
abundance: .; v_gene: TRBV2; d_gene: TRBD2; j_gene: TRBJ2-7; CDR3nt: TGTGCCAGCAGCAGACTACTAGCGGCCTACGAGCAGTACTTC; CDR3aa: CASSRLLAAYEQYF
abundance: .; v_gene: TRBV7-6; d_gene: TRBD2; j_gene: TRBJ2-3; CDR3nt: TGTGCCAGCAGCCAAAGCGTGGCTAGCGGGAGGAAGAATACGCAGTATTTT; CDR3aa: CASSQSVASGRKNTQYF
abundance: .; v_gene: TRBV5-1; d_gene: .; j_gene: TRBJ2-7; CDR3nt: TGCGCCAGCAGCCGGGGGGACACCCGATACTTC; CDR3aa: CASSRGDTRYF
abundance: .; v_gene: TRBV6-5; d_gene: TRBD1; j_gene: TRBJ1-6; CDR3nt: TGTGCCAGCAGCCAACCGGGACAGGGTAATTCACCCCTCCACTTT; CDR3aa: CASSQPGQGNSPLHF
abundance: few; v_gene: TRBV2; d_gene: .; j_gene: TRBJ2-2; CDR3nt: TGTGCCAGCAGTGAAGCGAGGGGGGGCACCGGGGAGCTGTTTTTT; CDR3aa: CASSEARGGTGELFF
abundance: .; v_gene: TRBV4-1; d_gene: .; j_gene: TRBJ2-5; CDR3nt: TGCGCCAGCAGCCCGGTTCAGGAGGAGACCCAGTACTTC; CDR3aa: CASSPVQEETQYF
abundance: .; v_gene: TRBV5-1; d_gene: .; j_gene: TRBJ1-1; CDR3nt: TGCGCCAGCAGCCCTCACCCGAACACTGAAGCTTTCTTT; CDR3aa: CASSPHPNTEAFF
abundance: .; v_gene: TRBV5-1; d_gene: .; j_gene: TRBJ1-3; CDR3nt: TGCGCCAGCAGCCTCGACTCCTCCGGCTCTGGAAACACCATATATTTT; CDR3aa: CASSLDSSGSGNTIYF
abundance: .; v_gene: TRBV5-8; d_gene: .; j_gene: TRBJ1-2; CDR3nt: TGTGCCAGCAGCTTGACCCTCCGGCAGAGAGCTGGCTACACCTTC; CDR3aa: CASSLTLRQRAGYTF